This TCR beta chain was observed in a study of blood T cell repertoires in COVID-19. Study-wide background: Samples taken during acute and convalescent COVID-19 were collected in the United States, Italy and Spain. PBMCs, B-cell-depleted T cells, or T cells provided the cDNA or gDNA that made up the material.

The data were produced by immunoSEQ multiplex PCR, yet TCRdb's version contains in-frame clones alone and is incomplete. In the table there are around 430,000 clones, around nine tenths of which are singletons. Each participant's cohort was designated according to participant-reported clinical history. Cohort 3 donors were reported recovered after two negative PCRs, clearance, or symptom resolution. The V gene's germline CDR1 is SGHTA and CDR2 FQGNSA. Deletions cut 2 bases from V and 14 bases from J, with 19 bases between. The CDR3 extends over 15 amino acids. Sequenced: PBMCs or T cells enriched from blood (not recorded which). This TCR was recovered from a woman between 50 and 59 years old who had recovered from COVID-19. This chain joins TRBV7-2 and TRBJ1-6; the D gene is possibly TRBD1 (5 bases). CDR3 nucleotide sequence: TGTGCCAGCAGCTTAAACAGGCTAAGCCGGGAGGCCCTCCACTTT. It specifies CASSLNRLSREALHF.